The clone carrying this TCR beta chain appeared a few times. The data were taken from a study of blood T cell repertoires in COVID-19. The CDR3 totals 18 residues. In germline, CDR1 is SNHLY, CDR2 FYNNEI. V lost 0 bases, J lost 4 bases, and 9 bases stayed unmatched. Measured with immunoSEQ multiplex PCR; TCRdb has only the in-frame clones, and not every one. Seen here are 140,000 or so clones, roughly 80% observed once, and the top ten hold 7% to 9%. Specimen: peripheral blood. This chain uses TRBV2 with TRBJ2-5, with 12 bases fitting TRBD2. This clonotype was obtained from a man between 50 and 59 years old with active or convalescent COVID-19. The CDR3 nucleotides read TGTGCCAGCAGTGAAGCGACGACTAGCGGGAGCCCTCGAGAGACCCAGTACTTC. As protein: CASSEATTSGSPRETQYF.